The next 13 T cell receptor beta chains were all read from a single sample in a study of blood T cell repertoires in COVID-19. Libraries were prepared by immunoSEQ multiplex PCR; TCRdb keeps only in-frame clonotypes and omits some of them. The table records 250,000 or so clones, approximately 90% of them present only once. The sequencing sample was made of PBMCs or T cells enriched from blood (not recorded which). These receptors all come from a man aged 40-49 years who had been exposed to COVID-19.

The CDR3 here is CATSRRPGVTGELFF. DNA for the CDR3: TGTGCCACCAGCAGACGACCGGGGGTCACCGGGGAGCTGTTTTTT. The genes are TRBV15 and TRBJ2-2, with D tentatively TRBD2 (6 bases). The CDR3 spans 15 residues. Germline V gene data show CDR1 as LNHNV and CDR2 as YYDKDF (reference sequence). With 2 bases removed from V and 4 bases from J, the gap between germline ends came to 11 bases.

This chain joins TRBV7-9 and TRBJ1-1; D is uncertain. The length of the CDR3 is 13 residues. CDR1 and CDR2 from the germline V gene are SEHNR and FQNEAQ (reference sequence). V lost 8 bases and J lost 1, with 11 bases in between. The CDR3 DNA is TGTGCCAGCCGCGGCGGGCCGAACACTGAAGCTTTCTTT. Amino acids: CASRGGPNTEAFF. Complete variable domain (other parts from reference TRBV7-9 and TRBJ1-1): DTGVSQNPRHKITKRGQNVTFRCDPISEHNRLYWYRQTLGQGPEFLTYFQNEAQLEKSRLLSDRFSAERPKGSFSTLEIQRTEQGDSAMYLCASRGGPNTEAFFGQGTRLTVV.

The rearrangement joins TRBV4-1 to TRBJ2-7; 9 bases line up with TRBD1. The CDR3 covers 15 residues. Per germline, CDR1 MGHRA and CDR2 YSYEKL. V lost 0 bases to trimming and J lost 5 bases; unmatched junction nucleotides: 5. CDR3 sequence reads: CASSQDGQGKNEQYF. The CDR3 region has the DNA TGCGCCAGCAGCCAAGATGGACAGGGGAAGAACGAGCAGTACTTC.

This clone has just a few counts. This CDR3 reads CASSQTGADSNQPQHF. DNA of the CDR3: TGCGCCAGCAGCCAAACAGGGGCGGATAGCAATCAGCCCCAGCATTTT. The chain combines TRBV4-1 with TRBJ1-5, with 7 bases that match TRBD1. CDR3 size: 16 residues. V lost 2 bases to trimming and J lost 0 bases; unmatched junction nucleotides: 4. The germline V gene has CDR1 MGHRA and CDR2 YSYEKL.

The chain joins TRBV7-2 to TRBJ2-1; TRBD2 matches 11 bases. The junction had 5 bases not matched to a gene; V was cut back by 1 base and J by 6 bases. Germline CDR1 reads SGHTA; CDR2 reads FQGNSA. CDR3 length: 16 amino acids. Here the CDR3 DNA reads TGTGCCAGCAGCTTAGTCTGGGGACTAGCGGCCAATGAGCAGTTCTTC. Protein product: CASSLVWGLAANEQFF.

The rearrangement joins TRBV4-1 to TRBJ2-1; 16 bases match TRBD2. Germline CDR1 is MGHRA and CDR2 is YSYEKL. Germline trimming cut 1 base from V and 2 bases from J; bases unmatched to any gene: 8. The CDR3 sequence is 20 residues long. CDR3 in amino acids: CASSQGGLAGGRAPYNEQFF. In DNA, the CDR3 is TGCGCCAGCAGCCAAGGGGGACTAGCGGGAGGGCGAGCCCCCTACAATGAGCAGTTCTTC.

A single count supports this clone. The V call is TRBV5-1, the J call TRBJ2-3; perhaps TRBD1 as D (6 bases). This CDR3 spans 16 amino acids. V lost 0 bases to trimming and J lost 3 bases, with 14 bases between them. Germline V gene lookup returns CDR1 SGHRS and CDR2 YFSETQ. CDR3 nucleotide sequence: TGCGCCAGCAGCTTGGGGGCCAGGGGTGGGACAGATACGCAGTATTTT. It is translated as CASSLGARGGTDTQYF.

V and J are TRBV10-3 and TRBJ1-3; D call uncertain. The CDR3 extends over 15 amino acids. V lost 3 bases and J lost 0, with 9 bases in between. Germline V gene sequence: CDR1 ENHRY, CDR2 SYGVKD. The chain's CDR3 is CAISEPDFSGNTIYF. In DNA form, the CDR3 reads TGTGCCATCAGTGAACCAGACTTCTCTGGAAACACCATATATTTT.

This rearrangement joins TRBV11-3 to TRBJ1-4; D is perhaps TRBD1 (5 bases). From germline, CDR1 is SGHNT and CDR2 YENEEA. This CDR3 contains 15 residues. V was cut by 6 bases and J by 8 bases, with 19 bases left in between. CDR3 DNA: TGTGCCAGCAGTTCGTACAGGAGCCATACGGAAAAACTGTTTTTT. Translated: CASSSYRSHTEKLFF. The whole variable domain, filled in from reference TRBV11-3 and TRBJ1-4, reads EAGVVQSPRYKIIEKKQPVAFWCNPISGHNTLYWYLQNLGQGPELLIRYENEEAVDDSQLPKDRFSAERLKGVDSTLKIQPAELGDSAVYLCASSSYRSHTEKLFFGSGTQLSVL.

The chain employs TRBV6-5 and TRBJ2-7; 11 bases line up with TRBD1. CDR3 size: 13 residues. V lost 7 bases to trimming and J lost 3 bases; unmatched junction nucleotides: 2. Germline CDR1 MNHEY, CDR2 SVGAGI. In DNA, the CDR3 is TGTGCCAGCATTGGGACAGGGGGCTACGAGCAGTACTTC. Protein sequence: CASIGTGGYEQYF.

The gene calls are TRBV25-1 and TRBJ2-1; 12 nucleotides agree with TRBD2. CDR1 and CDR2 (germline): MGHDK, SYGVNS. Losses at the gene ends were 3 bases for V and 9 bases for J; bases not matched to a gene: 15. The CDR3 totals 18 residues. For the CDR3, the DNA is TGTGCCAGCAGTGACTCGACCCGTCCTAGCGGGAGGGCCCCTGAGCAGTTCTTC. Protein product: CASSDSTRPSGRAPEQFF.

The chain is built from TRBV5-1 and TRBJ1-2, with D perhaps TRBD1 (6 bases). With 0 bases removed from V and 1 base from J, the gap between germline ends came to 16 bases. The V gene's germline CDR1 is SGHRS and CDR2 YFSETQ. The CDR3 is 17 amino acids. The CDR3 bases are TGCGCCAGCAGCTTGGCCCTAACAGGGAGTGGTAACTATGGCTACACCTTC. Its translation is CASSLALTGSGNYGYTF.

This clone was detected once. The chain combines TRBV10-1 with TRBJ2-7; D may be TRBD2 (6 bases). Trimming took 11 bases from V and 3 from J, leaving 17 bases between them. CDR1 is WNHNN, CDR2 SYGVQD, per germline (reference sequence). This CDR3 has 13 residues. CDR3 DNA: TGCGCCGGAACCGGGGGACGGATCTACGAGCAGTACTTC. Protein sequence: CAGTGGRIYEQYF.